One and the same sample provided the 22 T cell receptor beta chains below, sequenced in a study of blood T cell repertoires in COVID-19. TCRdb's table, derived via immunoSEQ multiplex PCR, lists solely in-frame clones and lacks some. The repertoire consists of tens of thousands of clones, with around 76% occurring once and the leading ten covering about 17%. Source material: peripheral blood. The origin of the receptors is a human donor in a cohort sampled during active COVID-19.

The rearrangement uses TRBV15 and TRBJ1-1; 11 positions match TRBD1. This CDR3 has 17 residues. CDR1 LNHNV and CDR2 YYDKDF come from the germline V gene (reference sequence). The J segment lost 7 bases and the V segment lost 0 bases, leaving 10 bases of the junction unmatched. In nucleotides, the CDR3 is TGTGCCACCAGCAGAGATTATATTGGACAGGGGGCTGTTGAAGCTTTCTTT. Translation: CATSRDYIGQGAVEAFF.

This clone was found a few times. V and J are TRBV20-1 and TRBJ2-7; D gene ambiguous. Germline V gene lookup returns CDR1 DFQATT and CDR2 SNEGSKA (reference sequence). The CDR3 spans 11 residues. Trimming took off 2 bases at V and 2 bases at J, with 4 bases between the two ends. CDR3 residues: CSARSTYEQYF. The CDR3 DNA follows: TGCAGTGCTAGATCCACCTACGAGCAGTACTTC.

The chain recombines TRBV2 with TRBJ1-2, with a possible D match to TRBD1 (6 bases). V lost 4 bases and J lost 2, with 8 bases in between. The CDR3 extends over 13 amino acids. Germline-derived CDR1 and CDR2 are SNHLY and FYNNEI. Here the CDR3 DNA reads TGTGCCAGCAGTGCCGACAGGAACTATGGCTACACCTTC. This codes for CASSADRNYGYTF.

This clone came up once. This chain connects TRBV6-5 to TRBJ1-2; D is uncertain. Germline CDR1 reads MNHEY; CDR2 reads SVGAGI. This CDR3 region has 12 residues. V was clipped by 8 bases and J by 7 bases, with 14 bases between them. CDR3 in DNA: TGTGCCAGCGTTAGCGAGGCGGGTGGCTACACCTTC. This encodes CASVSEAGGYTF.

V and J are TRBV4-1 and TRBJ1-6; D unclear. V dropped 0 bases and J dropped 12 bases, with 33 bases sitting between them. Germline lookup yields CDR1 MGHRA and CDR2 YSYEKL. The CDR3 totals 21 residues. The chain's CDR3 is CASSQDLPSGSRNPFGIPLHF. CDR3 coding DNA: TGCGCCAGCAGCCAAGATCTTCCGTCGGGGTCGAGGAACCCTTTTGGTATACCCCTCCACTTT.

The genes are TRBV6-2 or TRBV6-3 and TRBJ1-2; no reliable D call. Germline CDR1 MNHEY, CDR2 SVGEGT. The V end was cut by 5 bases, the J end by 2 bases, with 12 bases between. The CDR3 length is 14 residues. DNA for the CDR3: TGTGCCAGCAGTCGTCACGGGGAGAACTATGGCTACACCTTC. Residues: CASSRHGENYGYTF.

The V gene is TRBV30, the J gene TRBJ1-6; D is unclear. The CDR3 covers 14 residues. The V gene's germline CDR1 is GTSNPN and CDR2 SVGIG (reference sequence). The germline V and J ends were trimmed by 0 bases and 2 bases, with 5 bases remaining between them. CDR3 amino acids: CAWSVSTYNSPLHF. CDR3 sequence (DNA): TGTGCCTGGAGTGTATCTACCTATAATTCACCCCTCCACTTT.

This chain uses TRBV15 with TRBJ1-1, with 9 positions matching TRBD1. The CDR3 sequence is 14 residues long. With V trimmed by 3 bases and J by 5 bases, 4 bases remained unmatched. Germline V gene lookup returns CDR1 LNHNV and CDR2 YYDKDF (reference sequence). The CDR3 protein is CATSRGQGGTEAFF. The CDR3 DNA reads TGTGCCACCAGCAGGGGACAGGGAGGAACTGAAGCTTTCTTT.

The rearrangement joins TRBV29-1 to TRBJ1-1; TRBD1 matches 9 bases. This CDR3 spans 11 amino acids. CDR1 is SQVTM and CDR2 is ANQGSEA in the germline V gene. Trimming took 7 bases from V and 11 from J; bases not matched to a gene: 8. The CDR3 DNA reads TGCAGCGGCTACAGGGGGCGTCTCGCTTTCTTT. Translated: CSGYRGRLAFF.

The rearrangement uses TRBV2 and TRBJ2-1; 8 nucleotides match TRBD1. Germline trimming cut 6 bases from V and 7 bases from J; bases unmatched to any gene: 14. This CDR3 contains 16 residues. CDR1 SNHLY and CDR2 FYNNEI come from the germline V gene. CDR3 region: CASSLDRGLRSNEQFF. In DNA form, the CDR3 reads TGTGCCAGCAGCCTTGACAGGGGCCTTAGAAGTAATGAGCAGTTCTTC. Filled out from reference TRBV2 and TRBJ2-1, the complete variable domain reads EPEVTQTPSHQVTQMGQEVILRCVPISNHLYFYWYRQILGQKVEFLVSFYNNEISEKSEIFDDQFSVERPDGSNFTLKIRSTKLEDSAMYFCASSLDRGLRSNEQFFGPGTRLTVL.

This clone was seen only once. The CDR3 coding sequence is TGCGCCAGCAGCTTTAAGGACAGGGGTCACAATGAGCAGTTCTTC. Encoded protein: CASSFKDRGHNEQFF. The chain has TRBV5-1 and TRBJ2-1, with TRBD1 identical over 9 bases. Germline V gives CDR1 SGHRS, CDR2 YFSETQ. The CDR3 contains 15 residues. V trimming: 2 bases; J trimming: 5 bases; junction bases outside the gene matches: 5.

This sequence joins TRBV7-2 and TRBJ2-5; tentative D call: TRBD1 (5 bases). In germline, CDR1 is SGHTA, CDR2 FQGNSA. V dropped 0 bases and J dropped 1 base, with 6 bases sitting between them. CDR3 length: 14 residues. Here the CDR3 reads CASSLATAQETQYF. CDR3 in DNA: TGTGCCAGCAGCTTAGCGACAGCCCAAGAGACCCAGTACTTC.

In this sample, this clone turned up once. The rearrangement links TRBV5-4 to TRBJ2-7, with 7 bases matching TRBD1. With V trimmed by 3 bases and J by 6 bases, 6 bases remained unmatched. Germline-derived CDR1 and CDR2 are SGHNT and YYREEE (reference sequence). This CDR3 comprises 13 residues. The CDR3 region is CASSSQQGSEQYF. As DNA, the CDR3 is TGTGCCAGCAGCTCCCAACAGGGGAGCGAGCAGTACTTC. Full variable domain (outside the CDR3, taken from reference TRBV5-4 and TRBJ2-7): ETGVTQSPTHLIKTRGQQVTLRCSSQSGHNTVSWYQQALGQGPQFIFQYYREEENGRGNFPPRFSGLQFPNYSSELNVNALELDDSALYLCASSSQQGSEQYFGPGTRLTVT.

This clone occurred once. The rearrangement links TRBV6-2 or TRBV6-3 to TRBJ2-7; D is unresolved. Trimming removed 3 bases at V and 4 bases at J, with 7 bases between. Germline CDR1 MNHEY, CDR2 SVGEGT. The CDR3 sequence is 12 residues long. CDR3 sequence reads: CASSYSRYEQYF. In DNA, the CDR3 is TGTGCCAGCAGTTATAGTCGGTACGAGCAGTACTTC.

In this sample, this clone turned up a few times. The chain recombines TRBV7-6 with TRBJ2-1, with D tentatively TRBD1 (5 bases). The germline V gene encodes CDR1 SGHVS and CDR2 FNYEAQ. The length of the CDR3 is 15 residues. V was trimmed by 3 bases and J by 3 bases, leaving 12 bases between them. The CDR3 sequence: CASSFSETVYNEQFF. The CDR3 coding sequence is TGTGCCAGCAGCTTCTCTGAGACAGTCTACAATGAGCAGTTCTTC.

There are a few counts of this clone. Distinct nucleotide sequences in the sample also encode this CDR3. The CDR3 protein is CASSSGYGYTF. CDR3 DNA: TGTGCCAGCAGTTCAGGGTATGGCTACACCTTC. V usage is TRBV6-2 or TRBV6-3 and J usage is TRBJ1-2; D is possibly TRBD1 (5 bases). Germline lookup yields CDR1 MNHEY and CDR2 SVGEGT. Trimming left V 4 bases short and J 5 bases short, with 5 bases between. The CDR3 extends over 11 amino acids.

The chain is built from TRBV5-1 and TRBJ2-7; 7 bases align to TRBD1. J was trimmed by 5 bases and V by 4 bases; bases with no gene match: 6. The V gene's germline CDR1 is SGHRS and CDR2 YFSETQ. The CDR3 runs to 13 residues. CDR3 bases: TGCGCCAGCAGCACAGGGGCTTCGGACGAGCAGTACTTC. It yields the protein CASSTGASDEQYF. Using reference TRBV5-1 and TRBJ2-7 for the parts outside the CDR3, the full variable domain is KAGVTQTPRYLIKTRGQQVTLSCSPISGHRSVSWYQQTPGQGLQFLFEYFSETQRNKGNFPGRFSGRQFSNSRSEMNVSTLELGDSALYLCASSTGASDEQYFGPGTRLTVT.

The chain links TRBV2 to TRBJ2-5; D remains unclear. Trimming left V 8 bases short and J 5 bases short, with 15 bases between. Germline V lookup: CDR1 SNHLY, CDR2 FYNNEI. CDR3 size: 13 residues. The CDR3 DNA is TGTGCCAGCGCGAGGTCTGTTGGGGAGACCCAGTACTTC. It is translated as CASARSVGETQYF.

The chain couples TRBV30 to TRBJ1-2; 8 nucleotides line up with TRBD1. CDR3 size: 14 residues. Germline-derived CDR1 and CDR2 are GTSNPN and SVGIG (reference sequence). V lost 2 bases to trimming and J lost 7 bases; unmatched junction nucleotides: 9. In nucleotides, the CDR3 is TGTGCCTGGAGTAGGACAGGGACTGAATTTGGCTACACCTTC. As protein: CAWSRTGTEFGYTF.

In this sample, this clone turned up a few times. CDR3 nucleotide sequence: TGTGCCAGCAGCAAACAGGGGTATCCCTACGAGCAGTACTTC. Translation: CASSKQGYPYEQYF. The rearrangement uses TRBV21-1 and TRBJ2-7; the table's D gene call, TRBD1, was not cross checked with the DNA. TRBV21-1 is given as a pseudogene. This CDR3 has 14 amino acids.

The chain carries TRBV3-1 (or the pseudogene TRBV3-2) and TRBJ2-7, with TRBD1 identical over 7 bases. Germline V gene data show CDR1 as LGHDT and CDR2 as YNNKEL (reference sequence). J lost 5 bases, V lost 3 bases, and 10 bases had no gene match. The CDR3 has 15 amino acids. The CDR3 loop is CASSQGAGGLNEQYF. The CDR3 nucleotides are TGTGCCAGCAGCCAGGGAGCAGGGGGTTTGAACGAGCAGTACTTC.

The genes are TRBV4-2 and TRBJ2-1; 9 bases are a match to TRBD2. The V segment lost 0 bases and the J segment 10 bases; nucleotides outside the gene matches: 7. CDR1 and CDR2 from the germline V gene are LGHNA and YNFKEQ. The CDR3 consists of 15 residues. CDR3 region: CASSQDPSGVGEQFF. The DNA for the CDR3 is TGTGCCAGCAGCCAAGACCCTAGCGGGGTGGGGGAGCAGTTCTTC.